A single sample gave rise to the 13 T cell receptor beta chains below, sequenced in a study of shared clonotypes between healthy human individuals. Libraries were prepared by immunoSEQ multiplex PCR; TCRdb keeps only in-frame clonotypes and omits some of them. The sample has about a million clones, about 80% seen once; the top ten hold about 1.4%. Input material: memory CD4+ T cells sorted from blood. Subset indicated: CD45RA-negative fraction. These receptors were obtained from a man aged 18 to 35 in good health.

About this clone itself: This sample also contains other DNA sequences that code for the same CDR3. The chain recombines TRBV2 with TRBJ2-7; no clear D gene. With 6 bases removed from V and 1 base from J, the gap between germline ends came to 4 bases. CDR3 length equals 11 residues. CDR1 is SNHLY, CDR2 FYNNEI, per germline. CDR3 loop: CASRLSYEQYF. CDR3 in DNA: TGTGCCAGCAGGTTGTCCTACGAGCAGTACTTC.

The chain is built from TRBV19 and TRBJ2-3; 10 bases agree with TRBD1. With V trimmed by 5 bases and J by 6 bases, 8 bases remained unmatched. The CDR3 is made up of 15 amino acids. In germline, CDR1 is LNHDA, CDR2 SQIVND (reference sequence). CDR3: CASSLGDRGMDTQYF. The CDR3 bases are TGTGCCAGTAGTTTAGGGGACAGGGGAATGGATACGCAGTATTTT.

This sequence joins TRBV11-2 and TRBJ1-1; 7 nucleotides match TRBD1. This CDR3 has 13 amino acids. V dropped 8 bases and J dropped 6; count of bases not matched to a gene: 9. Germline V gives CDR1 SGHAT, CDR2 FQNNGV. CDR3 sequence (DNA): TGTGCCAGCTCCGACAGGGCGGTTTCTGAAGCTTTCTTT. It translates to CASSDRAVSEAFF.

V usage is TRBV5-1 and J usage is TRBJ1-2, with D maybe TRBD1 (5 bases). In germline, CDR1 is SGHRS, CDR2 YFSETQ. The CDR3 is 14 residues long. V lost 4 bases and J lost 8, with 18 bases in between. The CDR3 here is CASSPGTQQSGYTF. Here the CDR3 DNA reads TGCGCCAGCAGCCCCGGGACCCAACAATCCGGCTACACCTTC.

V gene TRBV7-3 combines with J gene TRBJ2-6; the D is unclear. This CDR3 spans 16 amino acids. CDR1 SGHTA and CDR2 FQGTGA come from the germline V gene. Deletions cut 3 bases from V and 0 bases from J, with 9 bases between. The CDR3 DNA reads as TGTGCCAGCAGCTTGGGTCCGGGCTCTGGGGCCAACGTCCTGACTTTC. Translating it yields CASSLGPGSGANVLTF.

DNA of the CDR3: TGTGCCATAAACCGGGGGTCGGGCGGGGAGCTGTTTTTT. This gives the protein CAINRGSGGELFF. The V call is TRBV2, the J call TRBJ2-2; possibly TRBD2 for D (6 bases). The CDR3 has 13 amino acids. Germline-derived CDR1 and CDR2 are SNHLY and FYNNEI. Trimming cost V 10 bases and J 7 bases, with 16 bases left between them.

The genes are TRBV7-2 and TRBJ1-1; 8 bases fit TRBD1. The CDR3 is 15 amino acids. Unmatched junction bases numbered 10, after V lost 4 bases and J lost 6 bases. Looked up from germline, CDR1 is SGHTA and CDR2 is FQGNSA. The CDR3 is CASSSRDRGGPEAFF. For the CDR3, the DNA is TGTGCCAGCAGCTCGCGAGACAGGGGAGGGCCTGAAGCTTTCTTT.

This clone has a handful of counts. V gene TRBV5-4 combines with J gene TRBJ2-3; the match to TRBD1 covers 8 bases. The CDR3 loop spans 16 amino acids. The germline gives CDR1 SGHNT, CDR2 YYREEE (reference sequence). The J segment lost 0 bases and the V segment lost 2 bases, leaving 5 bases of the junction unmatched. The DNA of the CDR3 is TGTGCCAGCAGCTTAAGGACAGGGACCAGCACAGATACGCAGTATTTT. Encoded protein: CASSLRTGTSTDTQYF.

The chain recombines TRBV28 with TRBJ2-7, with 9 bases that match TRBD1. From germline, CDR1 is MDHEN and CDR2 SYDVKM. V dropped 4 bases and J dropped 3; count of bases not matched to a gene: 13. This CDR3 region has 17 residues. CDR3 in amino acids: CASSSFGADRGNYEQYF. CDR3 DNA sequence: TGTGCCAGCAGTTCGTTTGGGGCGGACAGGGGAAACTACGAGCAGTACTTC.

The chain links TRBV5-1 to TRBJ2-1, with 11 bases aligning to TRBD2. The junction had 6 bases not matched to a gene; V was cut back by 4 bases and J by 3 bases. The CDR3 runs to 16 residues. Germline CDR1 reads SGHRS; CDR2 reads YFSETQ. Here the CDR3 reads CASSITSGGHYNEQFF. The DNA of the CDR3 is TGCGCCAGCAGCATAACTAGCGGGGGCCACTACAATGAGCAGTTCTTC.

This clone was seen a single time. J is TRBJ2-1 and V is TRBV13; the match to TRBD2 covers 11 bases. Per germline, CDR1 PRHDT and CDR2 FYEKMQ (reference sequence). J was trimmed by 4 bases and V by 5 bases; bases with no gene match: 4. The CDR3 runs to 15 residues. CDR3 nucleotides: TGTGCCAGCAGCCCAACTAGCGGGGGTTACAATGAGCAGTTCTTC. It codes for CASSPTSGGYNEQFF.

The chain recombines TRBV10-3 with TRBJ2-3; the match to TRBD2 covers 12 bases. Germline CDR1 ENHRY, CDR2 SYGVKD. This CDR3 has 15 residues. The trim removed 10 bases at V and 4 bases at J, leaving 9 bases unmatched. The DNA of the CDR3 is TGTGCCACTACAGGACTAGCGGGAAGCGCAGATACGCAGTATTTT. Its translation is CATTGLAGSADTQYF.

The CDR3 DNA reads TGTGCCAGCAGCGGAGGGAGGGGTACATACAATGAGCAGTTCTTC. Its protein is CASSGGRGTYNEQFF. This chain uses TRBV7-3 with TRBJ2-1; 7 bases line up with TRBD2. Trimming removed 5 bases from V and 4 bases from J; junction bases left unmatched: 8. The CDR3 consists of 15 residues. Germline V gives CDR1 SGHTA, CDR2 FQGTGA.